The rows below give T cell receptor beta chains drawn from one sample of a study of T cell repertoires in cytomegalovirus infection. From the reads, TCRdb called clonotypes with MiXCR, one entry per CDR3 protein. The sample includes some 350,000 distinct CDR3 sequences, roughly 20% of them seen just once. The sample consisted of PBMCs. Receptors were obtained from a human donor in good health (CMV status not recorded). Some clones in this sample may be carry-over from other donors' samples. The conserved cysteine and the conserved F or W are not part of the CDR3 here. Not every row has a clone size; where given, it reads once, few, many or a size class.

V gene	CDR3 length	J gene	clone size	CDR3 protein
TRBV7-8	13	TRBJ2-4	-	ASSIAWGDMNIQY
TRBV12-5	13	TRBJ2-5	-	ASGPGDSTQETQY
TRBV10-3	11	TRBJ2-3	many	AIRQTDTDTQY
TRBV20-1	18	TRBJ2-5	few	SARDQLAELTGRGQETQY
TRBV7-9	12	TRBJ1-4	-	ASSFGLRDEKLF
TRBV20-1	11	TRBJ2-5	few	SWAGGPLETQY
TRBV29-1	10	TRBJ2-5	-	SVASGQETQY
TRBV19	13	TRBJ1-1	few	ASSFTSNLNTEAF
TRBV7-2	12	TRBJ1-5	many	ASSLVGFNQPQH
TRBV12-3/TRBV12-4	13	TRBJ1-1	-	ASSLWRTLNTEAF
TRBV25-1	14	TRBJ1-1	many	ASSDPRGRGGTEAF
TRBV10-3	14	TRBJ2-3	-	AISGTSGLGTDTQY